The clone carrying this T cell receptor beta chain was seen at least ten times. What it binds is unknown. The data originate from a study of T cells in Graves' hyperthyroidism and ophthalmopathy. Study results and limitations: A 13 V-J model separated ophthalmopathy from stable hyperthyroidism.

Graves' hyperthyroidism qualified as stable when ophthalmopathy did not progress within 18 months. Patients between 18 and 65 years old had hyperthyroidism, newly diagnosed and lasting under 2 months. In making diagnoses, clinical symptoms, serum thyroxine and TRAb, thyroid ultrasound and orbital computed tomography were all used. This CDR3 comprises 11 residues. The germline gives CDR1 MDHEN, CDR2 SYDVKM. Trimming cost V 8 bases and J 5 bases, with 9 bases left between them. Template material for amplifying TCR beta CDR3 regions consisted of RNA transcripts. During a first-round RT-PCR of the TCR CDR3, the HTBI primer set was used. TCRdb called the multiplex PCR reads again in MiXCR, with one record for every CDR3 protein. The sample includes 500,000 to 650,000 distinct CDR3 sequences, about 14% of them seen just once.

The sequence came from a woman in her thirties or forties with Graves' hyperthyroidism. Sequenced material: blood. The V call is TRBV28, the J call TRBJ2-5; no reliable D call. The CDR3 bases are TGTGCCAGCGCCCGTGTGGAGACCCAGTACTTC. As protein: CASARVETQYF. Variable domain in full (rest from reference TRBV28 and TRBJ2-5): DVKVTQSSRYLVKRTGEKVFLECVQDMDHENMFWYRQDPGLGLRLIYFSYDVKMKEKGDIPEGYSVSREKKERFSLILESASTNQTSMYLCASARVETQYFGPGTRLLVL.